The 13 T cell receptor beta chains below all came from one sample that was sequenced in a study of shared clonotypes between healthy human individuals. Here immunoSEQ multiplex PCR was the method, and the copy in TCRdb shows in-frame clones only, minus some. The sample shows around 1.6 million clones, approximately 98% of them seen only once. Source material: naive CD4+ T cells sorted from blood. The sample's subset: CD45RA+ positively selected. The receptor source for this set is a man between 25 and 39 years old in good health.

The chain is built from TRBV5-1 and TRBJ1-2; 7 bases are a match to TRBD1. The CDR3 length is 20 residues. The germline CDR1 and CDR2 sequences are SGHRS and YFSETQ. The ends lost 3 bases at V and 1 base at J; junction bases unmatched: 21. CDR3 DNA: TGCGCCAGCAGCTATAGACAGGGAGGATTCGTTATAGGGGTTAACTATGGCTACACCTTC. This codes for CASSYRQGGFVIGVNYGYTF.

J is TRBJ1-5 and V is TRBV5-1; perhaps TRBD1 as D (6 bases). The CDR3 runs 13 residues. Germline V lookup: CDR1 SGHRS, CDR2 YFSETQ. With 4 bases removed from V and 6 bases from J, the gap between germline ends came to 11 bases. The CDR3 reads CASSIRGPQPQHF. In DNA, the CDR3 is TGCGCCAGCAGCATCAGGGGTCCTCAGCCCCAGCATTTT.

The CDR3 DNA reads TGTGCCAGCAGTGAGAGCACCGGGGAGCTGTTTTTT. It encodes CASSESTGELFF. The gene calls are TRBV6-4 and TRBJ2-2; D not certain. V lost 3 bases, J lost 4 bases, and 3 bases lay in between. CDR3 length: 12 residues. Germline CDR1 MRHNA, CDR2 SNTAGT.

Of note for this clone: The same CDR3 also results from other DNA sequences found in this sample. The chain carries TRBV5-1 and TRBJ2-3; D is uncertain. Between the trimmed V and J ends, which lost 1 base and 3 bases, there was a span of 6 bases. This CDR3 is built from 13 residues. Germline CDR1 reads SGHRS; CDR2 reads YFSETQ. The CDR3 nucleotides are TGCGCCAGCAGCTTGAGTGCTACAGATACGCAGTATTTT. As protein: CASSLSATDTQYF.

The chain couples TRBV18 to TRBJ1-1; a weak D match, TRBD1 (6 bases). CDR1 and CDR2 from the germline V gene are KGHSH and LQKENI. The CDR3 has 15 residues. Trimming left V 3 bases short and J 4 bases short, with 15 bases between. CDR3 in DNA: TGTGCCAGCTCACCTAAAGGAGGGGGTGGCACTGAAGCTTTCTTT. Amino acids: CASSPKGGGGTEAFF.

This sequence joins TRBV7-6 and TRBJ2-7; TRBD1 agrees at 7 bases. V was clipped by 4 bases and J by 3 bases; unmatched bases: 6. CDR3 length: 14 amino acids. Looked up from germline, CDR1 is SGHVS and CDR2 is FNYEAQ. CDR3 DNA: TGTGCCAGCAGCTCCCCACAGGGGAGCTACGAGCAGTACTTC. It codes for CASSSPQGSYEQYF.

The V gene is TRBV28, the J gene TRBJ2-2; unclear D gene. V was clipped by 6 bases and J by 1 base, with 12 bases between them. This CDR3 has 15 amino acids. Germline V gene data show CDR1 as MDHEN and CDR2 as SYDVKM. As DNA, the CDR3 is TGTGCCAGCAGGCGTGACTGGAAGAACACCGGGGAGCTGTTTTTT. It yields the protein CASRRDWKNTGELFF.

This clone has just a few counts. The rearrangement joins TRBV7-2 to TRBJ2-5; no clear D. Germline-derived CDR1 and CDR2 are SGHTA and FQGNSA. CDR3 size: 12 residues. V lost 1 base and J lost 12, with 12 bases in between. In DNA, the CDR3 is TGTGCCAGCAGCTTAGGGGAAAGAGGAGAGTACTTC. Protein sequence: CASSLGERGEYF. Using reference TRBV7-2 and TRBJ2-5 for the parts outside the CDR3, the full variable domain is GAGVSQSPSNKVTEKGKDVELRCDPISGHTALYWYRQSLGQGLEFLIYFQGNSAPDKSGLPSDRFSAERTGGSVSTLTIQRTQQEDSAVYLCASSLGERGEYFGPGTRLLVL.

The rearrangement uses TRBV5-6 and TRBJ1-1, with 7 positions matching TRBD1. The CDR3 runs 14 residues. Trimming at V came to 4 bases and at J to 5 bases, leaving 8 bases not matched to a gene. Germline V gene sequence: CDR1 SGHDT, CDR2 YYEEEE. CDR3 loop: CASSNDRVATEAFF. In nucleotides, the CDR3 is TGTGCCAGCAGCAACGACAGGGTCGCGACTGAAGCTTTCTTT.

The rearrangement uses TRBV5-6 and TRBJ2-3, with TRBD2 matching over 10 bases. The CDR3 loop spans 18 amino acids. The V gene's germline CDR1 is SGHDT and CDR2 YYEEEE. V gave up 4 bases and J gave up 8 bases; unmatched junction bases: 19. The CDR3 reads CASSREGILAGVRGTQYF. CDR3 sequence (DNA): TGTGCCAGCAGCCGAGAGGGGATCCTAGCGGGAGTTCGAGGTACGCAGTATTTT.

Remarks on this clone: The same CDR3 arises from other DNA sequences in this sample as well. The chain combines TRBV28 with TRBJ1-5; D gene uncertain. The CDR3 loop spans 12 amino acids. The ends were cut back, 5 bases at V and 2 bases at J, with 4 bases in the middle. Germline V CDR1 and CDR2: MDHEN, SYDVKM. CDR3: CASSRGNQPQHF. CDR3 sequence (DNA): TGTGCCAGCAGTAGAGGCAATCAGCCCCAGCATTTT.

The gene calls are TRBV18 and TRBJ2-1, with D possibly being TRBD2 (6 bases). CDR1 and CDR2 (germline): KGHSH, LQKENI. V was shortened by 2 bases and J by 6 bases, with 17 bases between the two germline ends. The CDR3 contains 16 residues. DNA for the CDR3: TGTGCCAGCTCACCAGCAGGTTGGGAGGCACGCAATGAGCAGTTCTTC. It codes for CASSPAGWEARNEQFF.

This chain connects TRBV4-3 to TRBJ1-4; 10 bases align to TRBD1. The V gene end was trimmed by 0 bases and the J gene end by 7 bases; junction bases not matched to a gene: 8. This CDR3 has 17 residues. Germline-derived CDR1 and CDR2 are LGHNA and YSLEER. CDR3 region: CASSQEGTGVEGEKLFF. CDR3 nucleotide sequence: TGCGCCAGCAGCCAAGAAGGGACAGGGGTAGAAGGTGAAAAACTGTTTTTT.